This TCR beta chain was found in a study of shared clonotypes between healthy human individuals. Findings of the study overall: Estimated richness was generally greater in naive than memory subsets.

The protocol was immunoSEQ multiplex PCR, while the TCRdb copy is restricted to in-frame clones and leaves out a portion. The sample lists about 990,000 clones; 78% were seen once. The CDR3 length is 14 residues. The V and J ends lost 5 bases and 6 bases, in that order; junction bases with no gene match: 10. CDR1 is LNHDA and CDR2 is SQIVND in the germline V gene (reference sequence). As concerns this clone: Its target is not known.

In the CD4+ fraction, cells were divided into CD45RA+ naive and CD45RA-negative memory subsets. The chain is built from TRBV19 and TRBJ2-7; TRBD1 agrees at 7 bases. The receptor comes from a man younger than 30 in good health. Some clones in this sample may be carry-over from other donors' samples. The sequenced sample was memory CD4+ T cells from PBMCs. Subset given: CD45RA-negative fraction. The CDR3 bases are TGTGCCAGTAGTGATACAGGGGATTCGCGCGAGCAGTACTTC. This sequence encodes CASSDTGDSREQYF.